The rows below give T cell receptor beta chains drawn from one sample of a study of CD8 T cells in ankylosing spondylitis. Each CDR3 protein gets one entry after TCRdb re-called the 5' RACE reads with MiXCR. Among a few hundred thousand distinct CDR3 sequences listed, under 25% were seen once. Input material: blood, either unsorted or a sorted T cell fraction (not recorded which). The receptors derive from a male donor with ankylosing spondylitis. The CDR3 runs from the conserved cysteine through the conserved F or W. D genes are given only for firm matches. Size tells how often a clone was seen (once, few, many) or the class of an expanded clone, and some rows leave it out.

J: TRBJ2-6
size: few
V: TRBV4-1
D: TRBD2
DNA: TGCGCCAGCAGCCACCCTAGCGGGAGGGACTCTGGGGCCAACGTCCTGACTTTC
CDR3: CASSHPSGRDSGANVLTF

J: TRBJ2-2
size: .
V: TRBV11-1
D: TRBD1
DNA: TGTGCCAGCAGCCGAATACAGGGGGCCGGGGAGCTGTTTTTT
CDR3: CASSRIQGAGELFF

J: TRBJ2-4
size: once
V: TRBV5-6
D: .
DNA: TGTGCCAGCAGACAGGGAGGGGGGGCCAAAAACATTCAGTACTTC
CDR3: CASRQGGGAKNIQYF

J: TRBJ2-1
size: .
V: TRBV2
D: TRBD2
DNA: TGTGCCAGCAGACTAGCGGACAATGAGCAGTTCTTC
CDR3: CASRLADNEQFF

J: TRBJ2-5
size: many
V: TRBV12-3/TRBV12-4
D: .
DNA: TGTGCCAGCAGTTTAGTCCAAGAGACCCAGTACTTC
CDR3: CASSLVQETQYF

J: TRBJ2-2
size: .
V: TRBV7-2
D: .
DNA: TGTGCCAGCACCCTCGGGGGCGGGTCGAACACCGGGGAGCTGTTTTTT
CDR3: CASTLGGGSNTGELFF

J: TRBJ1-6
size: .
V: TRBV3-1
D: .
DNA: TGTGCCAGCAGTGGTCGTTACTCACCCCTCCACTTT
CDR3: CASSGRYSPLHF

J: TRBJ1-1
size: many
V: TRBV7-2
D: .
DNA: TGTGCCAGCAGCATCAGCCCGAACACTGAAGCTTTCTTT
CDR3: CASSISPNTEAFF

J: TRBJ1-5
size: few
V: TRBV7-9
D: .
DNA: TGTGCCAGCAGCTTAGGGTCTCCAAATCAGCCCCAGCATTTT
CDR3: CASSLGSPNQPQHF

J: TRBJ1-5
size: few
V: TRBV24-1
D: TRBD1
DNA: TGTGCCACCAGTGAGCCGGGACAGAATCAGCCCCAGCATTTT
CDR3: CATSEPGQNQPQHF

J: TRBJ1-4
size: .
V: TRBV18
D: TRBD1
DNA: TGTGCCAGCTCACCACTCCAACAGGGGGTTACTAATGAAAAACTGTTTTTT
CDR3: CASSPLQQGVTNEKLFF

J: TRBJ2-5
size: .
V: TRBV12-5
D: .
DNA: TGTGCTAGTGGTTCCTTCTCCGGGACAGAGACCCAGTACTTC
CDR3: CASGSFSGTETQYF

J: TRBJ2-6
size: .
V: TRBV24-1
D: .
DNA: TGTGCCACCAGTGATTCCCGGGATGGGGCCAACGTCCTGACTTTC
CDR3: CATSDSRDGANVLTF

J: TRBJ2-1
size: .
V: TRBV3-1
D: .
DNA: TGTGCCAGCAGCCAAGAGTTAGGGTGGAGCTCCTACAATGAGCAGTTCTTC
CDR3: CASSQELGWSSYNEQFF

J: TRBJ2-3
size: few
V: TRBV5-5
D: .
DNA: TGTGCCAGCAGCTTATCTGCGGGACCCGGATTAAGCACAGATACGCAGTATTTT
CDR3: CASSLSAGPGLSTDTQYF

J: TRBJ1-1
size: few
V: TRBV5-1
D: .
DNA: TGCGCCAGCAGACCGGGAGACATGAACACTGAAGCTTTCTTT
CDR3: CASRPGDMNTEAFF

J: TRBJ2-7
size: .
V: TRBV25-1
D: .
DNA: TGTGCCAGCAGTGAATCATTCGGCGAGCAGTACTTC
CDR3: CASSESFGEQYF

J: TRBJ2-4
size: few
V: TRBV5-6
D: .
DNA: TGTGCCAGCAGCTTGGACCCCGGACACCCTTTAGCCAAAAACATTCAGTACTTC
CDR3: CASSLDPGHPLAKNIQYF

J: TRBJ2-2
size: .
V: TRBV28
D: .
DNA: TGTGCCAGCGAGCGCCAGGGACACACCGGGGAGCTGTTTTTT
CDR3: CASERQGHTGELFF

J: TRBJ2-3
size: .
V: TRBV20-1
D: .
DNA: TGCAGTGCGCCGGGAGTGGGCACAGATACGCAGTATTTT
CDR3: CSAPGVGTDTQYF

J: TRBJ2-1
size: .
V: TRBV7-9
D: .
DNA: TGTGCCAGCAGCTTAGTGAAGGGCCACAATGAGCAGTTCTTC
CDR3: CASSLVKGHNEQFF

J: TRBJ2-1
size: few
V: TRBV5-1
D: .
DNA: TGCGCCAGCATCCCCGCCCCTCCCTCTGATGAGCAGTTCTTC
CDR3: CASIPAPPSDEQFF

J: TRBJ2-2
size: few
V: TRBV15
D: TRBD1
DNA: TGTGCCACCAGCCCGGGACAGGGGGCCCCCGGGGAGCTGTTTTTT
CDR3: CATSPGQGAPGELFF

J: TRBJ1-2
size: many
V: TRBV25-1
D: .
DNA: TGTGCCAGCAGTGAGCATAGGGGCTATGGCTACACCTTC
CDR3: CASSEHRGYGYTF

J: TRBJ1-1
size: few
V: TRBV3-1
D: TRBD1
DNA: TGTGCCAGCAGCCGGGACAGGGGGCAGACGGCTGAAGCTTTCTTT
CDR3: CASSRDRGQTAEAFF

J: TRBJ2-1
size: few
V: TRBV9
D: TRBD1
DNA: TGTGCCAGCAGCCCGAAGGACAGGGTACCCTACAATGAGCAGTTCTTC
CDR3: CASSPKDRVPYNEQFF

J: TRBJ1-5
size: .
V: TRBV30
D: .
DNA: TGTGCCTGGAGTCCAATCGGCGGGTTTCAGCCCCAGCATTTT
CDR3: CAWSPIGGFQPQHF

J: TRBJ2-2
size: many
V: TRBV11-2
D: .
DNA: TGTGCCAGCAGCTTCCAAGCCGGAGCGAACACCGGGGAGCTGTTTTTT
CDR3: CASSFQAGANTGELFF

J: TRBJ1-5
size: many
V: TRBV29-1
D: .
DNA: TGCAGCGTCTCAAACCAGGGCTACAATCAGCCCCAGCATTTT
CDR3: CSVSNQGYNQPQHF

J: TRBJ2-2
size: .
V: TRBV27
D: .
DNA: TGTGCCAGCACCCCGAGGGGGGCCGGGACCGGGGAGCTGTTTTTT
CDR3: CASTPRGAGTGELFF

J: TRBJ2-5
size: .
V: TRBV6-1
D: TRBD2
DNA: TGTGCCAGCAGCCTATTCCGTTCTAGCGGGAGAGGAGAGACCCAGTACTTC
CDR3: CASSLFRSSGRGETQYF

J: TRBJ2-1
size: few
V: TRBV5-1
D: .
DNA: TGCGCCAGCAGCTCGACCGGGGGACCTCGCTACAATGAGCAGTTCTTC
CDR3: CASSSTGGPRYNEQFF

J: TRBJ2-7
size: .
V: TRBV5-1
D: .
DNA: TGCGCCAGCAGCTTGGATAGCGTGGTGGACGAGCAGTACTTC
CDR3: CASSLDSVVDEQYF

J: TRBJ2-3
size: .
V: TRBV6-5
D: .
DNA: TGTGCCAGCAGTTCCCTTGCCCAGGGACTTCCCACAGATACGCAGTATTTT
CDR3: CASSSLAQGLPTDTQYF

J: TRBJ2-7
size: many
V: TRBV7-9
D: .
DNA: TGTGCCAGCAGCCTAGGGGTATCGAGCAGCTCCTACGAGCAGTACTTC
CDR3: CASSLGVSSSSYEQYF

J: TRBJ1-1
size: .
V: TRBV6-1
D: .
DNA: TGTGCCAGCAGTGGAGTTATGGGGTCGGGGAACACTGAAGCTTTCTTT
CDR3: CASSGVMGSGNTEAFF

J: TRBJ2-7
size: few
V: TRBV3-1
D: .
DNA: TGTGCCAGCAGCCAAGATTATAGCGGTCGGGAGCAGTACTTC
CDR3: CASSQDYSGREQYF

J: TRBJ2-7
size: .
V: TRBV15
D: .
DNA: TGTGCCACCAGCAGGGGGTGGAGCGAGCAGTACTTC
CDR3: CATSRGWSEQYF

J: TRBJ1-2
size: few
V: TRBV20-1
D: .
DNA: TGCAGTGCTAGAGCCTTCCGGTATGGCTACACCTTC
CDR3: CSARAFRYGYTF

J: TRBJ2-7
size: few
V: TRBV7-8
D: TRBD2
DNA: TGTGCCAGCAGCCCTACTGGCGGGAGGGGCTACGAGCAGTACTTC
CDR3: CASSPTGGRGYEQYF

J: TRBJ2-7
size: .
V: TRBV5-1
D: TRBD2
DNA: TGCGCCAGCACCCCCGGGACTAGCGCCTCCTACGAGCAGTACTTC
CDR3: CASTPGTSASYEQYF

J: TRBJ2-2
size: many
V: TRBV12-3/TRBV12-4
D: .
DNA: TGTGCCAGCAGTAGAGACAGGGAGGCGAACACCGGGGAGCTGTTTTTT
CDR3: CASSRDREANTGELFF

J: TRBJ2-5
size: few
V: TRBV28
D: .
DNA: TGTGCCAGCAGTTTCGGGGGGCAGGAAGAGACCCAGTACTTC
CDR3: CASSFGGQEETQYF

J: TRBJ2-7
size: many
V: TRBV2
D: .
DNA: TGTGCCAGCAGTACGGGGTCCTACGAGCAGTACTTC
CDR3: CASSTGSYEQYF

J: TRBJ2-7
size: few
V: TRBV11-1
D: .
DNA: TGTGCCAGCAGCTTGGGCAGTGACGAGCAGTACTTC
CDR3: CASSLGSDEQYF

J: TRBJ2-1
size: .
V: TRBV11-3
D: .
DNA: TGTGCCAGCAGCTTGAGGTTTTCATCCGGTGAGCAGTTCTTC
CDR3: CASSLRFSSGEQFF

J: TRBJ2-3
size: .
V: TRBV3-1
D: .
DNA: TGTGCCAGTGGGCAGGGCACAGAGGATACGCAGTATTTT
CDR3: CASGQGTEDTQYF

J: TRBJ2-3
size: .
V: TRBV4-1
D: .
DNA: TGCGCCAGCAGCCAAAGCCCCTCCTCGGGAGCTGTCACAGATACGCAGTATTTT
CDR3: CASSQSPSSGAVTDTQYF

J: TRBJ2-1
size: few
V: TRBV12-3/TRBV12-4
D: .
DNA: TGTGCCAGCACCCACTGGACGGGCAATGAGCAGTTCTTC
CDR3: CASTHWTGNEQFF

J: TRBJ2-7
size: .
V: TRBV7-9
D: TRBD2
DNA: TGTGCCAGCAGCTTAGACTGGAGAAGCGGGAGGAGCGACGAGCAGTACTTC
CDR3: CASSLDWRSGRSDEQYF